This T cell receptor beta chain appears in the sequencing data of a study of Ad26.COV2.S vaccination and SARS-CoV-2 variants. Points from the study as a whole: It is possible that the TCR breadth and depth analyses underestimated the total T cell responses. Across vaccine and placebo recipients, the breadth of non-spike TCRs was similar.

The data were produced by immunoSEQ multiplex PCR, yet TCRdb's version contains in-frame clones alone and is incomplete. The sample consists of 430,000 or so clones, 75% to 95% of them appearing once. Treatment meaning: roughly 19 received Ad26.COV2.S at low or high dose, single or two shots; 5 received placebo; per-sample allocation not given. All samples were drawn on day 63, counting from the first vaccine or placebo injection. Expressing Wuhan-strain SARS-CoV-2 spike, an Ad26 vector served as the vaccine. About this clone itself: What it binds is unknown.

CDR3 length: 17 amino acids. The clonotype was recovered from a person between 18 and 60 years old who received the Ad26.COV2.S COVID-19 vaccine or a placebo. Specimen: peripheral blood, collected in a trial of Ad26.COV2.S vaccine versus placebo. The chain joins TRBV1 to TRBJ2-7; the DNA was not used to check the table's D call, TRBD2. TRBV1 is a pseudogene segment. CDR3 in DNA: TGCACCAGCAGCCAAGGACTTAGCGGGACAACCCCCTACGAGCAGTACTTC. Translation gives CTSSQGLSGTTPYEQYF.